This T cell receptor beta chain came from a study of cytotoxic CD8 clonotypes in ibrutinib-treated CLL (dated by TCRdb to about 2021). With respect to the entire study: In this cohort, some 16 patients were treatment-naive and ten to eleven were relapsed/refractory, while 17 to 18 had unmutated IGHV. Partial responses were observed in roughly 24 patients and complete responses in 2; after a median follow-up of 68 months, remission was maintained in 15 or so patients and progression was observed in some 12. Response samples were obtained after a median of roughly 13 months of treatment, with a range of about 6 to 36 months. Samples averaged around 280,000 productive templates and approximately 100,000 productive rearrangements. Longitudinal samples were available for 26 of the 86 trial participants. Cryopreserved peripheral blood mononuclear cells were obtained prior to treatment, at the time of response, and at either disease progression or sustained remission. Patients were still on ibrutinib when every remission and progressive disease sample was collected.

The germline ends are 6 bases apart after V is trimmed by 0 bases and J by 1 base. Based on the germline V gene, the CDR1 and CDR2 sequences are KGHSH and LQKENI. Spanning cysteine to phenylalanine, the CDR3 consists of 14 amino acids. Only the CDR3 DNA stays, 42 bases, in frame from base 1. Each clonotype received, on average, around 10x coverage in deep resolution sequencing performed on a MiSeq, where the target depth lay between 1 in 1 million and 1 in 200,000 T cells. TCR beta libraries were generated with the immunoSEQ hsTCRB Kit. The study's own analysis went as follows. Data were analyzed with ImmunoSEQ Data Assistant and ImmunoSEQ Analyzer, with V, D and J genes assigned per IMGT definitions. Clonality, which ranges from 0 to 1, was calculated as one minus the normalized Shannon entropy of productive rearrangement frequencies. Only overrepresented clonotypes making up at least 0.05% of the repertoire of each patient were included in the public clonotype analysis. Approximately 12 age-matched healthy donor repertoires from immuneACCESS were used as controls for clonality. TCRdb took over this immuneACCESS table, retaining in-frame rearrangements with V and J assigned. Such tables are incomplete; in checked studies, under half of the missing clones stem from an unresolved V gene, and the remainder is unexplained. For V, J and clone size, that table is used; D and trimming come from the DNA. The sample table lists about 29,000 clones, more than 75% of them with a count of one. The ten largest account for roughly 48% of the sample.

Remarks on this clone: No antigen is known for it. One base away there is no much larger clone; base qualities are not given.

General conclusions and limits of the study: Baseline clonality exceeded that of age-matched healthy donors and correlated strongly with circulating CD8+ T-cell counts. Public clonotypes were rare and either shrank or stayed stable during treatment, and the rise in clonality at ibrutinib response reflected expansion of private clonotypes. Lymph node repertoires were not examined, and the timing of sampling was not matched between patients in sustained remission and those whose disease progressed. Clonality rose at ibrutinib response, remained stable during sustained remission, and dropped back toward baseline at progression.

For TCR beta library preparation, 1.5 to 2 micrograms of genomic DNA were isolated from cryopreserved PBMCs. Longitudinal blood samples from CLL patients receiving ibrutinib monotherapy were subjected to high-throughput TCR beta sequencing. The patients were enrolled in a single-center, open-label phase 2 trial of ibrutinib monotherapy. The chain is assembled from TRBV18 and TRBJ1-2, with a weak D call of TRBD1 (5 bases match). The sequencing used PBMCs, collected after 36 months of ibrutinib treatment. This receptor was taken from a human donor with chronic lymphocytic leukemia. DNA sequence: TGTGCCAGCTCACCACCGCAGGGTAACTATGGCTACACCTTC. It codes for CASSPPQGNYGYTF.